The rows below give T cell receptor beta chains drawn from one sample of a study of PD-L1 blockade in urothelial cancer. TCRdb's copy holds only in-frame clones and misses some; the assay was immunoSEQ multiplex PCR. Altogether 70,000 to 75,000 clones are present, around 90% being singletons, with the ten largest covering less than 3.5%. The sample consisted of PBMCs, taken around atezolizumab (anti-PD-L1) treatment. The receptors shown here come from a man in his fifties or sixties with urothelial cancer. CDR3s include the opening cysteine and the closing phenylalanine or tryptophan.

TRBV23-1 | CASSQSTKKRGGPYEQYF
TRBV19 | CASSIRVSSYEQYF
TRBV15 | CATSGGSNEKLFF
TRBV28 | CASSSQAYGYTF
TRBV25-1 | CASSGAGLLVVFF
TRBV5-1 | CASSLTGAREQYF
TRBV11-2 | CASSSQSRPSGETQYF
TRBV7-2 | CASSLAQGAQYF
TRBV10-3 | CAISGYNSYNEQFF
TRBV7-8 | CASSSETHSYEQYF
TRBV19 | CASSTGQGANYGYTF
TRBV30 | CAWERQKETQYF
TRBV4-1 | CASSATAGVDTQYF
TRBV4-1 | CASSQEWGLREQYF
TRBV28 | CASSRQYNEQFF
TRBV10-3 | CAISRQGVYTF
TRBV30 | CAWSNRGNTEAFF
TRBV19 | CASSISRGHNYGYTF
TRBV6-6 | CTAGLATTTQYF
TRBV9 | CASSGGLSGNSPLHF
TRBV7-6 | CASSLATSAVSDTQYF
TRBV5-4 | CASSTPRDRGLETQYF
TRBV6-1 | CATGQGYEQYF
TRBV4-2 | CASSQEDSDSGNTIYF
TRBV6-6 | CASSRDGNQPQHF
TRBV4-1 | CASSQDYAGRTEAFF
TRBV6-6 | CASSYFVRSSYEQYF
TRBV5-8 | CASSLQGAGTQYF
TRBV7-2 | CASSRPGTGMNQPQHF
TRBV25-1 | CASSGQRGQGVEAFF
TRBV30 | CAWLQETQYF
TRBV5-3 | CARSLVNGLAGGRGNSYEQYF
TRBV6-4 | CASSKNPGTGLNEQFF